The present entry profiles one T cell receptor (beta chain) with its context. Its antigen remains unidentified. The protocol was immunoSEQ multiplex PCR, while the TCRdb copy is restricted to in-frame clones and leaves out a portion. The repertoire consists of some 170,000 clones, with approximately 86% occurring once and the leading ten covering roughly 3%. With 3 bases clipped from V and 5 bases from J, the junction kept 7 bases outside the gene matches. The CDR3 is 16 amino acids. Per germline, CDR1 MDHEN and CDR2 SYDVKM. The data originate from a study of cytomegalovirus exposure and HLA in healthy donors. Study conclusions and caveats: It was reported that the classifier diagnosed cytomegalovirus status with high specificity and sensitivity in both the original and validation cohorts. Researchers counted roughly 150 TCR beta chains as cytomegalovirus-associated.

The chain combines TRBV28 with TRBJ2-1; 10 positions match TRBD2. The TCR originated in a man aged 18 to 30 in good health and CMV-seropositive. Sample: PBMCs. The CDR3 DNA sequence: TGTGCCAGCAGTTTTAGGCCAGGACTAGCGGACAATGAGCAGTTCTTC. Translating it yields CASSFRPGLADNEQFF.